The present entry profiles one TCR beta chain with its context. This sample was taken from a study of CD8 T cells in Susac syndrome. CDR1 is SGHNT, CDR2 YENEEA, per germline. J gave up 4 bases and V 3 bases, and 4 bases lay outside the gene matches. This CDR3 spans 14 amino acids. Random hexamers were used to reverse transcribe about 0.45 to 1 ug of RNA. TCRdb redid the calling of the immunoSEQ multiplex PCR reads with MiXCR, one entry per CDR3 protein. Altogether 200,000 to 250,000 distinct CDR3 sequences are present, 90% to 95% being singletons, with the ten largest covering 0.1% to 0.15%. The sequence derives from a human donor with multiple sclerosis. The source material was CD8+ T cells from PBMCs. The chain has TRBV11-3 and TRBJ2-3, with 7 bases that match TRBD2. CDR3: CASSLRLAPDTQYF. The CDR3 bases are TGTGCCAGCAGCTTGCGACTAGCACCAGATACGCAGTATTTT.